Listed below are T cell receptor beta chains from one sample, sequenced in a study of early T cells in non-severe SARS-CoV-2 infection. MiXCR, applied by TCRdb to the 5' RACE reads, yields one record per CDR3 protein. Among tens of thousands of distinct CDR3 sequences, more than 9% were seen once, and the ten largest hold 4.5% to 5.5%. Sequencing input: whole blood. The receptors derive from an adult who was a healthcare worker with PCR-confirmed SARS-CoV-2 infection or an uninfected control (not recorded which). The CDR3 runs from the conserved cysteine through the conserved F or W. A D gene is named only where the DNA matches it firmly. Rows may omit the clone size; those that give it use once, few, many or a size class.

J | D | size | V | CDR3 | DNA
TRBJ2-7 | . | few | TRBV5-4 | CASSLAGIPYEQYF | TGTGCCAGCAGCTTGGCAGGGATCCCCTACGAGCAGTACTTC
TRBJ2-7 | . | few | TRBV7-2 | CASSLTPPWGGSYEQYF | TGTGCCAGCAGCTTAACCCCCCCGTGGGGCGGGTCCTACGAGCAGTACTTC
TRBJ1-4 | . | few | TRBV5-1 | CASSLLGTNEKLFF | TGCGCCAGCAGCTTGTTGGGTACGAATGAAAAACTGTTTTTT
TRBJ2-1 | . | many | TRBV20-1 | CSAEPAESSYNEQFF | TGCAGTGCGGAACCAGCAGAGAGCTCCTACAATGAGCAGTTCTTC
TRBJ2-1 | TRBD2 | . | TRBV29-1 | CSASGFNNEQFF | TGCAGCGCTAGCGGATTTAACAATGAGCAGTTCTTC
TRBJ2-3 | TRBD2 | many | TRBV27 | CASSPRTSGVSTQYF | TGTGCCAGCAGTCCTCGGACTAGCGGGGTCTCCACGCAGTATTTT
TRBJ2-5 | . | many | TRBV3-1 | CASSPVGAQETQYF | TGTGCCAGCAGCCCAGTAGGGGCCCAAGAGACCCAGTACTTC
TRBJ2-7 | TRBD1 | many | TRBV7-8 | CASSGGQDYEQYF | TGTGCCAGCAGCGGGGGACAGGACTACGAGCAGTACTTC
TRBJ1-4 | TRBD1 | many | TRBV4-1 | CASSEGQGYEKLFF | TGCGCCAGCAGCGAGGGACAGGGGTATGAAAAACTGTTTTTT
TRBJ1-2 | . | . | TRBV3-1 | CASSQWTARYGYTF | TGTGCCAGCAGCCAATGGACAGCTCGCTATGGCTACACCTTC
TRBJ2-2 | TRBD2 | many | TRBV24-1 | CATSDFRLAATGELFF | TGTGCCACCAGTGATTTTAGGCTAGCGGCAACCGGGGAGCTGTTTTTT
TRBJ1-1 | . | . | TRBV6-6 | CASRQQREAFF | TGTGCCAGCAGACAACAACGCGAGGCTTTCTTT
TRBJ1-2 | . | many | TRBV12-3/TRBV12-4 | CASSPRLEYGYTF | TGTGCCAGCAGCCCCCGCTTGGAATATGGCTACACCTTC
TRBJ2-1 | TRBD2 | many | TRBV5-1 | CASSGTSGGLGEQFF | TGCGCCAGCAGCGGGACTAGCGGGGGGCTGGGTGAGCAGTTCTTC
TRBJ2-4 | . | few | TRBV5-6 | CASSWGAGDSLAKNIQYF | TGTGCCAGCAGCTGGGGGGCCGGGGACAGTTTAGCCAAAAACATTCAGTACTTC
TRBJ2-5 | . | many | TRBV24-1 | CATSAMGETQYF | TGTGCCACCAGTGCAATGGGGGAGACCCAGTACTTC
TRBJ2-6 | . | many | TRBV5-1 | CASSLAPLAAGSGANVLTF | TGCGCCAGCAGCTTGGCCCCCCTGGCGGCGGGATCTGGGGCCAACGTCCTGACTTTC
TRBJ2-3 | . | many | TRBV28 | CASNLAGLVNTQYF | TGTGCCAGCAATTTGGCAGGGCTTGTAAATACGCAGTATTTT
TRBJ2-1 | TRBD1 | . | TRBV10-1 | CASSEILTGPYNEQFF | TGCGCCAGCAGTGAGATCTTGACAGGGCCCTACAATGAGCAGTTCTTC
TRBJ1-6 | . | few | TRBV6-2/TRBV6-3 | CASNDRGGSPLHF | TGTGCCAGCAACGACAGAGGTGGTTCACCCCTCCACTTT
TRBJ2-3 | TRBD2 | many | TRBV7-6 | CASSLVDASGRRTDTQYF | TGTGCCAGCAGCTTAGTAGATGCTAGCGGGAGACGAACAGATACGCAGTATTTT
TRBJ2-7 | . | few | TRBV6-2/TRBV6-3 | CASSYETGTYEQYF | TGTGCCAGCAGTTACGAGACAGGTACCTACGAGCAGTACTTC
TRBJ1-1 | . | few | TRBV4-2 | CASSHPEGTEAFF | TGTGCCAGCAGCCATCCGGAGGGGACTGAAGCTTTCTTT
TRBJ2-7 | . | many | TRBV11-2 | CASSLGAMQESYEQYF | TGTGCCAGCAGCTTAGGGGCTATGCAAGAGTCCTACGAGCAGTACTTC
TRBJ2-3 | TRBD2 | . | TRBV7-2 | CASSPAGGPSDTQYF | TGTGCCAGCAGCCCAGCGGGAGGGCCTTCAGATACGCAGTATTTT
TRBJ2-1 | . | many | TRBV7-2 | CASRLLRVGNEQFF | TGTGCCAGCAGACTCCTTCGGGTCGGCAATGAGCAGTTCTTC
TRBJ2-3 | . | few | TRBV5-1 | CASSLYADRPTDTQYF | TGCGCCAGCAGCTTGTATGCGGATCGACCCACAGATACGCAGTATTTT
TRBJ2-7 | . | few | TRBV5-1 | CASSLEGFNEQYF | TGCGCCAGCAGCTTGGAGGGGTTCAACGAGCAGTACTTC
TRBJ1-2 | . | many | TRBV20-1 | CSALGHSRYGYTF | TGCAGTGCCCTCGGACACTCGCGGTATGGCTACACCTTC
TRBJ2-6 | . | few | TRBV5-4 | CASSLQVHSGANVLTF | TGTGCCAGCAGCTTGCAGGTCCACTCTGGGGCCAACGTCCTGACTTTC
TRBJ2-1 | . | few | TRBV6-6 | CASSSGLHSRNEQFF | TGTGCCAGCAGTTCAGGACTACATTCTCGGAATGAGCAGTTCTTC